A single sample gave rise to the 22 T cell receptor beta chains below, sequenced in a study of blood T cell repertoires in COVID-19. Repertoires were generated with immunoSEQ multiplex PCR, while TCRdb's copy carries only in-frame clones and drops some. The table records around 100,000 clones, approximately 87% of them present only once. What was sequenced was peripheral blood. The origin of the receptors is a man aged 50 to 60 with acute or convalescent COVID-19.

This chain joins TRBV28 and TRBJ1-4; D is ambiguous. Germline V gene data show CDR1 as MDHEN and CDR2 as SYDVKM. V lost 3 bases and J lost 8, with 7 bases in between. The length of the CDR3 is 12 residues. CDR3 sequence reads: CASSLRAEKLFF. The CDR3 DNA reads TGTGCCAGCAGTTTGCGGGCCGAAAAACTGTTTTTT.

This clone appeared a few times. The V gene is TRBV5-1, the J gene TRBJ2-2, with 14 bases matching TRBD2. J was trimmed by 6 bases and V by 4 bases; bases with no gene match: 5. This CDR3 has 16 amino acids. CDR1 and CDR2 (germline): SGHRS, YFSETQ. The CDR3 here is CASSQGLAGVPGELFF. Here the CDR3 DNA reads TGCGCCAGCAGCCAGGGACTAGCGGGAGTTCCCGGGGAGCTGTTTTTT.

The chain carries TRBV5-1 and TRBJ1-2; 8 bases are a match to TRBD1. CDR1 and CDR2 (germline): SGHRS, YFSETQ. The CDR3 runs 15 residues. Trimming removed 0 bases from V and 4 bases from J; junction bases left unmatched: 5. This CDR3 is CASSLDQGATYGYTF. In DNA, the CDR3 is TGCGCCAGCAGCTTGGACCAGGGGGCGACCTATGGCTACACCTTC.

The CDR3 loop is CATSDLKREGPNEQFF. DNA of the CDR3: TGTGCCACCAGTGATCTAAAGCGGGAGGGCCCGAATGAGCAGTTCTTC. The chain joins TRBV24-1 to TRBJ2-1, with TRBD2 identical over 10 bases. The CDR3 is made up of 16 amino acids. V shed 3 bases, J shed 7 bases, and the junction held 8 bases outside the gene matches. The germline gives CDR1 KGHDR, CDR2 SFDVKD.

The rearrangement uses TRBV10-1 and TRBJ2-3; tentatively, D is TRBD1 (6 bases). The V gene's germline CDR1 is WNHNN and CDR2 SYGVQD (reference sequence). V was trimmed by 0 bases and J by 4 bases, leaving 14 bases between them. This CDR3 has 16 amino acids. In nucleotides, the CDR3 is TGCGCCAGCAGTGAGTCCACAGGGCGTCGGGCAGATACGCAGTATTTT. Protein sequence: CASSESTGRRADTQYF.

This clone was seen a few times. The gene calls are TRBV6-5 and TRBJ2-1, with 9 bases aligning to TRBD2. Germline CDR1 is MNHEY and CDR2 is SVGAGI. V shed 6 bases and J 9 bases; nucleotides not matched to a gene: 12. This CDR3 spans 15 amino acids. CDR3: CASSPTSGPSPEQFF. The CDR3 region has the DNA TGTGCCAGCAGCCCGACTAGCGGACCCTCGCCTGAGCAGTTCTTC.

This chain joins TRBV6-5 and TRBJ2-5; D unclear. Per germline, CDR1 MNHEY and CDR2 SVGAGI. Trimming took off 0 bases at V and 2 bases at J, with 13 bases between the two ends. This CDR3 spans 16 amino acids. The CDR3 DNA is TGTGCCAGCAGTTACTCGATTGTCAGCGCTCAAGAGACCCAGTACTTC. This gives the protein CASSYSIVSAQETQYF.

CDR3 in amino acids: CSPGGEQGYTF. CDR3 coding DNA: TGCTCTCCGGGGGGCGAGCAGGGCTACACCTTC. The chain couples TRBV20-1 to TRBJ1-2; TRBD1 is a possible D gene (6 bases). Germline-derived CDR1 and CDR2 are DFQATT and SNEGSKA (reference sequence). The CDR3 contains 11 residues.

The chain couples TRBV28 to TRBJ2-2, with 9 bases fitting TRBD2. Losses at the gene ends were 2 bases for V and 5 bases for J; bases not matched to a gene: 6. The CDR3 totals 16 residues. Germline V CDR1 and CDR2: MDHEN, SYDVKM. CDR3 sequence: CASSLGREGWTGELFF. The CDR3 nucleotides read TGTGCCAGCAGTTTAGGGCGGGAGGGCTGGACCGGGGAGCTGTTTTTT.

This clone was picked up one time. The genes are TRBV28 and TRBJ1-5; TRBD1 agrees at 9 bases. V trimming: 6 bases; J trimming: 0 bases; junction bases outside the gene matches: 3. The CDR3 consists of 15 residues. CDR1 is MDHEN, CDR2 SYDVKM, per germline. CDR3 nucleotide sequence: TGTGCCAGCAGGGGACAGGGACATAGCAATCAGCCCCAGCATTTT. Protein sequence: CASRGQGHSNQPQHF.

The chain is built from TRBV27 and TRBJ1-6, with unresolved D. Trimming left V 6 bases short and J 7 bases short, with 16 bases between. The length of the CDR3 is 15 residues. In germline, CDR1 is MNHEY, CDR2 SMNVEV (reference sequence). The CDR3 is CASRRDRVGNSPLHF. The DNA of the CDR3 is TGTGCCAGCAGGAGGGATCGGGTGGGAAATTCACCCCTCCACTTT.

The chain recombines TRBV3-1 (or the pseudogene TRBV3-2) with TRBJ2-1, with a tentative D call TRBD2 (5 bases). The V end lost 3 bases, the J end lost 6 bases, and 12 bases lay between the germline ends. This CDR3 spans 14 amino acids. Germline V gene sequence: CDR1 LGHDT, CDR2 YNNKEL (reference sequence). The CDR3 region is CASSQRRAVNEQFF. CDR3 DNA: TGTGCCAGCAGCCAGAGGCGGGCAGTCAATGAGCAGTTCTTC.

CDR3: CASSEGQGGEKLFF. In nucleotides, the CDR3 is TGTGCCAGCAGTGAGGGACAGGGGGGTGAAAAACTGTTTTTT. The chain is built from TRBV2 and TRBJ1-4, with 11 bases identical to TRBD1. This CDR3 has 14 residues. The V and J ends lost 3 bases and 7 bases, in that order; junction bases with no gene match: 1. The V gene's germline CDR1 is SNHLY and CDR2 FYNNEI. Full variable domain (outside the CDR3, taken from reference TRBV2 and TRBJ1-4): EPEVTQTPSHQVTQMGQEVILRCVPISNHLYFYWYRQILGQKVEFLVSFYNNEISEKSEIFDDQFSVERPDGSNFTLKIRSTKLEDSAMYFCASSEGQGGEKLFFGSGTQLSVL.

The J gene is TRBJ1-2, the V gene TRBV29-1, with 8 bases lining up with TRBD1. This CDR3 is built from 17 residues. Germline CDR1 reads SQVTM; CDR2 reads ANQGSEA. V lost 0 bases and J lost 0; bases outside the gene matches: 9. This CDR3 is CSVEEIGQGPANYGYTF. In DNA form, the CDR3 reads TGCAGCGTTGAAGAAATCGGACAGGGCCCCGCTAACTATGGCTACACCTTC.

The V call is TRBV28, the J call TRBJ2-3; D gene unclear. Germline lookup yields CDR1 MDHEN and CDR2 SYDVKM. The CDR3 length is 16 residues. V lost 3 bases to trimming and J lost 4 bases, with 17 bases between them. In nucleotides, the CDR3 is TGTGCCAGCAGTTTGATTAGCCTCCGAACTGCAGATACGCAGTATTTT. Translating it yields CASSLISLRTADTQYF.

This chain joins TRBV28 and TRBJ1-2; a possible D gene is TRBD1 (6 bases). There are 12 residues in the CDR3. The V gene lost 11 bases and the J gene lost 5 bases, with 15 bases spanning the gap. Germline CDR1 and CDR2: MDHEN and SYDVKM. CDR3 DNA sequence: TGTGCCTCCCTGACAGGCGTTTATGGCTACACCTTC. Its protein is CASLTGVYGYTF.

CDR3 in amino acids: CSVERQDNPYEQYF. The CDR3 DNA follows: TGCAGCGTTGAACGGCAGGACAACCCCTACGAGCAGTACTTC. This sequence joins TRBV29-1 and TRBJ2-7, with a tentative D call TRBD1 (5 bases). Germline values: CDR1 SQVTM, CDR2 ANQGSEA. Trimming shortened V by 2 bases and J by 2 bases, and 13 bases separated the two germline ends. This CDR3 region has 14 residues.

This sequence joins TRBV3-1 (or the pseudogene TRBV3-2) and TRBJ2-5; D ambiguous. The germline gives CDR1 LGHDT, CDR2 YNNKEL (reference sequence). V was shortened by 4 bases and J by 7 bases, with 10 bases between the two germline ends. The CDR3 consists of 12 residues. The CDR3 sequence: CASSPTSGTQYF. As DNA, the CDR3 is TGTGCCAGCAGCCCTACATCGGGGACCCAGTACTTC.

This rearrangement joins TRBV30 to TRBJ1-4; D not certain. Germline loops: CDR1 GTSNPN, CDR2 SVGIG (reference sequence). This CDR3 is built from 14 residues. The ends were cut back, 2 bases at V and 4 bases at J, with 11 bases in the middle. The CDR3 nucleotides are TGTGCCTGGAGTCGGGGAAACCTTAATGAAAAACTGTTTTTT. Protein sequence: CAWSRGNLNEKLFF.

The chain has TRBV7-9 and TRBJ2-1, with 8 bases lining up with TRBD2. Germline loops: CDR1 SEHNR, CDR2 FQNEAQ (reference sequence). The CDR3 length is 14 residues. V lost 7 bases, J lost 7 bases, and 9 bases stayed unmatched. The DNA of the CDR3 is TGTGCCAGCATACGAGCGGGAGAGAGGAATGAGCAGTTCTTC. It encodes CASIRAGERNEQFF.

This chain connects TRBV10-3 to TRBJ2-7; TRBD2 matches at 9 bases. Germline values: CDR1 ENHRY, CDR2 SYGVKD. The CDR3 totals 16 residues. The V gene end was trimmed by 0 bases and the J gene end by 5 bases; junction bases not matched to a gene: 8. The CDR3 DNA sequence: TGTGCCATCAGTGAGTCTACGGGCGGGAGGGCCCACGAGCAGTACTTC. This translates into CAISESTGGRAHEQYF.

This sequence joins TRBV10-3 and TRBJ1-5; 10 bases align to TRBD1. Germline V gene lookup returns CDR1 ENHRY and CDR2 SYGVKD. The CDR3 is made up of 15 amino acids. V was clipped by 5 bases and J by 3 bases; unmatched bases: 4. In DNA, the CDR3 is TGTGCCATCAGTCCCGGGACAGGGGACAATCAGCCCCAGCATTTT. Amino acid sequence: CAISPGTGDNQPQHF.